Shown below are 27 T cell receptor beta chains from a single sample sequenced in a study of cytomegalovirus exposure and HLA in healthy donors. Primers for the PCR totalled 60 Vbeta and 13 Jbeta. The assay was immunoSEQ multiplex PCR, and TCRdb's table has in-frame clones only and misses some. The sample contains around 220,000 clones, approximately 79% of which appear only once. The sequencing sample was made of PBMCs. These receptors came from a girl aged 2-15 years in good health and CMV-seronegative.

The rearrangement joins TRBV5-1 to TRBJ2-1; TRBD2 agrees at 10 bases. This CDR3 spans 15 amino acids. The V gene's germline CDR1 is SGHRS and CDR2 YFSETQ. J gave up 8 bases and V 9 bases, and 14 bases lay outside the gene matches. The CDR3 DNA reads TGCGCCACCACCCCAGCGGGAGGGCCCGACGATGAGCAGTTCTTC. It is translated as CATTPAGGPDDEQFF.

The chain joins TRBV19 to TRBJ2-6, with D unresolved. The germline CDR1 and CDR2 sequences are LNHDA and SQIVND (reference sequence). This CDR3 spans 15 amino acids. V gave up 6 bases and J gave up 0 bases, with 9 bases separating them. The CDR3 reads CASRPTDSGANVLTF. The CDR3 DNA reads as TGTGCCAGTAGACCTACTGACTCTGGGGCCAACGTCCTGACTTTC.

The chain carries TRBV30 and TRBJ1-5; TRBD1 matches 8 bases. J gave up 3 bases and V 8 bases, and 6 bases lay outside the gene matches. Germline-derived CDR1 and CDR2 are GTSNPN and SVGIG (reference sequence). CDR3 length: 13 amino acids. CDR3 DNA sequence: TGTGCCGGCGGGACAGGAGTCAATCAGCCCCAGCATTTT. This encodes CAGGTGVNQPQHF.

The CDR3 protein is CASSHGTGEEKLFF. The DNA of the CDR3 is TGTGCCAGCAGTCACGGGACAGGGGAGGAAAAACTGTTTTTT. The genes are TRBV6-5 and TRBJ1-4; 10 bases align to TRBD1. The length of the CDR3 is 14 residues. Trimming took 5 bases from V and 8 from J; bases not matched to a gene: 5. CDR1 and CDR2 (germline): MNHEY, SVGAGI.

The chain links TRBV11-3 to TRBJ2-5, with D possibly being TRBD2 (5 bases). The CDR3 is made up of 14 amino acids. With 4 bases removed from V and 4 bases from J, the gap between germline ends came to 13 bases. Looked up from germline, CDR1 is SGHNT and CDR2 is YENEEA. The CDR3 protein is CASSSPAEGETQYF. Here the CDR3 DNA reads TGTGCCAGCAGCTCCCCGGCAGAGGGAGAGACCCAGTACTTC.

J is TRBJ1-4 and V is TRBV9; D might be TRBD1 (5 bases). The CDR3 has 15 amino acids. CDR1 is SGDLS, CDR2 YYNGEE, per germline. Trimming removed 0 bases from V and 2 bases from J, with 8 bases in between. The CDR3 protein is CASSVEGLTNEKLFF. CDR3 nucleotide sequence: TGTGCCAGCAGCGTAGAGGGGTTGACTAATGAAAAACTGTTTTTT. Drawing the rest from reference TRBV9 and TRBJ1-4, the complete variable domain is DSGVTQTPKHLITATGQRVTLRCSPRSGDLSVYWYQQSLDQGLQFLIQYYNGEERAKGNILERFSAQQFPDLHSELNLSSLELGDSALYFCASSVEGLTNEKLFFGSGTQLSVL.

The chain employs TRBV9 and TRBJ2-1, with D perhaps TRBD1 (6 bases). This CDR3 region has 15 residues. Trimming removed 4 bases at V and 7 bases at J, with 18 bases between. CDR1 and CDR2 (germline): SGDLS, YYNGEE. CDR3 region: CASSPQGTYRNEQFF. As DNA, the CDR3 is TGTGCCAGCAGCCCTCAGGGGACCTATAGGAATGAGCAGTTCTTC.

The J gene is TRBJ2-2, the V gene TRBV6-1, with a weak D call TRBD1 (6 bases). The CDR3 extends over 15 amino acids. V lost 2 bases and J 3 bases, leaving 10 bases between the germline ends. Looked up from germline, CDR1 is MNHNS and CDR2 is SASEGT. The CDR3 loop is CASSERGQHTGELFF. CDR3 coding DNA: TGTGCCAGCAGTGAACGGGGACAACACACCGGGGAGCTGTTTTTT.

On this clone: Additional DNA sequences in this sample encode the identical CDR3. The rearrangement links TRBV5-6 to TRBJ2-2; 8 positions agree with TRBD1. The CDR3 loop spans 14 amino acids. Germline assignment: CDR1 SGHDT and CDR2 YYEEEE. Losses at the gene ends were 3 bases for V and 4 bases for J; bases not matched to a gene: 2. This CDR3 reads CASSWGTGTGELFF. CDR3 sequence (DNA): TGTGCCAGCAGCTGGGGGACAGGCACCGGGGAGCTGTTTTTT.

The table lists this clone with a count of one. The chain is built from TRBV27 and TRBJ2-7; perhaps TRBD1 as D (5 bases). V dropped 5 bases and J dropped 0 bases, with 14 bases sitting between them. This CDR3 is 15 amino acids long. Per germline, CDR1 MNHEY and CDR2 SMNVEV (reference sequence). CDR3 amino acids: CASSHIDSLSYEQYF. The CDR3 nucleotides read TGTGCCAGCAGTCACATCGACAGTCTCTCCTACGAGCAGTACTTC.

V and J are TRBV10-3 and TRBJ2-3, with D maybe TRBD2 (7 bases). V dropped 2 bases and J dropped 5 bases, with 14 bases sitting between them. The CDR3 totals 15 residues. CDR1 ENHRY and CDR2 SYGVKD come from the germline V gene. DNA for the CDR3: TGTGCCATCAGTGAGGTGGGGGGGCCGAGAGATACGCAGTATTTT. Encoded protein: CAISEVGGPRDTQYF.

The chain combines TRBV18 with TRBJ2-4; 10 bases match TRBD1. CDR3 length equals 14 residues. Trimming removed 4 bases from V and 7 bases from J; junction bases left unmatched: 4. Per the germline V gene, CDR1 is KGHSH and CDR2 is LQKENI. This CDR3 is CASSRDRGLNIQYF. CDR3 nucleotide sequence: TGTGCCAGCTCACGGGACAGGGGCTTGAACATTCAGTACTTC.

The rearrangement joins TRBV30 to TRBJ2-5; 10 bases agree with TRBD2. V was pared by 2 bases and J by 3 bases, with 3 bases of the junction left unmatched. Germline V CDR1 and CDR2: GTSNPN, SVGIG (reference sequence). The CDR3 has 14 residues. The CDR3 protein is CAWSRTSGKETQYF. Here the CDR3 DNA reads TGTGCCTGGAGTCGGACTAGCGGCAAAGAGACCCAGTACTTC.

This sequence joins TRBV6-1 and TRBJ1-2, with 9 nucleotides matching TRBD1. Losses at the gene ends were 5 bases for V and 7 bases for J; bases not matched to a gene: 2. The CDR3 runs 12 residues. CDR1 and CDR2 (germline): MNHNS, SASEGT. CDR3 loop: CASSQTGGGYTF. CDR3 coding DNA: TGTGCCAGCAGTCAGACAGGGGGTGGCTACACCTTC.

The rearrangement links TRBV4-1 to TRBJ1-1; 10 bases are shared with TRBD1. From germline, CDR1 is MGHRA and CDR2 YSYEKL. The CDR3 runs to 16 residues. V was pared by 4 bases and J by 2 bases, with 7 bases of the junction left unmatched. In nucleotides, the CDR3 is TGCGCCAGCAGCCGACTTGGGACAGGGGCCAACACTGAAGCTTTCTTT. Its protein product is CASSRLGTGANTEAFF.

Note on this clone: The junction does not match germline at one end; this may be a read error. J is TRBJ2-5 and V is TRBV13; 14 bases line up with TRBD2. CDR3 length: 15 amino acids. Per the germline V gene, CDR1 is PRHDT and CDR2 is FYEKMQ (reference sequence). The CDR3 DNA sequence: TGTGCCAGCAGCATAGGGACTAGCGGGGGAGAGACCCAGTACTTC. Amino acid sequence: CASSIGTSGGETQYF.

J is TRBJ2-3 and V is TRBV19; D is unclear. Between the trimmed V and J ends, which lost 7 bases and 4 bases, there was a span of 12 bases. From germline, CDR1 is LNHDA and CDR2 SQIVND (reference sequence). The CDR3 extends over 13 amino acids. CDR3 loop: CASNKLMADTQYF. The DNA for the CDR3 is TGTGCCAGTAATAAACTCATGGCAGATACGCAGTATTTT.

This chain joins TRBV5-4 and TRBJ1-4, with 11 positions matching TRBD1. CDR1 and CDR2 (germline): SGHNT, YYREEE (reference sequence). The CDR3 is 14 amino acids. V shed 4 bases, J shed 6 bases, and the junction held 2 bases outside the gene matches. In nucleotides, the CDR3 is TGTGCCAGCAGCGTGGGACAGGGGGATGAAAAACTGTTTTTT. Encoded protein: CASSVGQGDEKLFF.

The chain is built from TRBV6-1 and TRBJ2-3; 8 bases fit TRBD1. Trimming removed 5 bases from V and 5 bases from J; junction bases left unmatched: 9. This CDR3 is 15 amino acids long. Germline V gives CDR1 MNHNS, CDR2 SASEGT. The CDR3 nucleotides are TGTGCCAGCAGTACTGGACAGGGCTCTGTAGATACGCAGTATTTT. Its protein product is CASSTGQGSVDTQYF.

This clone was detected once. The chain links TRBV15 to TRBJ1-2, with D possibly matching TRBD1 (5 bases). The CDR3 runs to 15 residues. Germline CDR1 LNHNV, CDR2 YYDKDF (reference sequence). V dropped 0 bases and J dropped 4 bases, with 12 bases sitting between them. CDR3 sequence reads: CATSRERGDPYGYTF. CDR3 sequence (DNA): TGTGCCACCAGCAGAGAGCGGGGGGACCCCTATGGCTACACCTTC.

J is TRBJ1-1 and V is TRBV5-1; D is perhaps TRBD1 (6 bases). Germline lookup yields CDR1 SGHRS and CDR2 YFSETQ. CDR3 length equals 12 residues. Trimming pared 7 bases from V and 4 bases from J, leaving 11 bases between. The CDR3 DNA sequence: TGCGCCAGCGGAACAGGGTTCACTGAAGCTTTCTTT. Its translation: CASGTGFTEAFF.

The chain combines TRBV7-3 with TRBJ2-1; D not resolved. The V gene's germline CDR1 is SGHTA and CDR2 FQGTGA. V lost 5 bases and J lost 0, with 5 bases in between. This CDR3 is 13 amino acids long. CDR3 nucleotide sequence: TGTGCCAGCAGCCCGTTCTCCTACAATGAGCAGTTCTTC. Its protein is CASSPFSYNEQFF.

CDR3 residues: CASSKGQGNNEQFF. The CDR3 bases are TGTGCCAGCAGCAAGGGACAGGGGAACAATGAGCAGTTCTTC. The chain employs TRBV7-9 and TRBJ2-1, with 10 positions matching TRBD1. V shed 5 bases and J 5 bases; nucleotides not matched to a gene: 3. Germline lookup yields CDR1 SEHNR and CDR2 FQNEAQ (reference sequence). This CDR3 region has 14 residues.

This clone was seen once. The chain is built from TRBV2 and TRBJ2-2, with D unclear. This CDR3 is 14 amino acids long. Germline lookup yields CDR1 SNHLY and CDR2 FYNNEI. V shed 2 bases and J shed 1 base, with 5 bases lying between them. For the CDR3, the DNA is TGTGCCAGCAGTGAATACGGGAACACCGGGGAGCTGTTTTTT. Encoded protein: CASSEYGNTGELFF. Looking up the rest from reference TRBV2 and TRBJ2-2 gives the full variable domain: EPEVTQTPSHQVTQMGQEVILRCVPISNHLYFYWYRQILGQKVEFLVSFYNNEISEKSEIFDDQFSVERPDGSNFTLKIRSTKLEDSAMYFCASSEYGNTGELFFGEGSRLTVL.

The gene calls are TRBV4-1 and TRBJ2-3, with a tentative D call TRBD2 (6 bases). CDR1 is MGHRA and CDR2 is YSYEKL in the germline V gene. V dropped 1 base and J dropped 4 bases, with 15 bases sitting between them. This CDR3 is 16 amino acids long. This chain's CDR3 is CASSQGELAVPDTQYF. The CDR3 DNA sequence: TGCGCCAGCAGCCAAGGTGAACTAGCTGTGCCAGATACGCAGTATTTT.

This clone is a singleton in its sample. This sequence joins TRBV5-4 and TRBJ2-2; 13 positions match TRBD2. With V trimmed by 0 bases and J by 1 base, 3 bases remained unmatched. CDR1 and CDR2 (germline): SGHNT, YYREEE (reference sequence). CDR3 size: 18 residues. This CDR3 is CASSLGLAGGRNTGELFF. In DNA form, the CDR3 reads TGTGCCAGCAGCTTGGGACTAGCGGGAGGACGGAACACCGGGGAGCTGTTTTTT.

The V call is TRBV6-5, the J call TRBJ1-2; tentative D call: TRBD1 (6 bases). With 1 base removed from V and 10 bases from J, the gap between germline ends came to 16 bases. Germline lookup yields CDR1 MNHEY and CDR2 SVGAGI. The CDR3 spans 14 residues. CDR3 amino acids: CASSYYRDRLSYTF. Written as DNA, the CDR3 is TGTGCCAGCAGTTACTATCGCGACAGGCTCTCCTACACCTTC.